This passage covers 8 T cell receptor beta chains from one sample sequenced in a study of sequential checkpoint blockade in melanoma. The table came from immunoSEQ multiplex PCR; TCRdb's copy has only in-frame clones and leaves some out. The sample lists approximately 830 clones, roughly 27% occurring once. The treatment denotes: randomized to nivolumab then ipilimumab (arm A) or the reverse (arm B). The sample in question was tumor tissue (inferred from file names), obtained from a patient given nivolumab and ipilimumab in sequence. These receptors all stem from a human donor with melanoma.

This clone turned up a few times. This sequence joins TRBV19 and TRBJ2-2; D call uncertain. The CDR3 covers 14 residues. V was clipped by 6 bases and J by 1 base, with 9 bases between them. The V gene's germline CDR1 is LNHDA and CDR2 SQIVND (reference sequence). This CDR3 reads CASRVVWNTGELFF. CDR3 DNA sequence: TGTGCCAGTAGGGTCGTCTGGAACACCGGGGAGCTGTTTTTT.

The chain employs TRBV5-1 and TRBJ1-6, with D unresolved. Germline values: CDR1 SGHRS, CDR2 YFSETQ. V shed 0 bases and J shed 7 bases, with 8 bases lying between them. The CDR3 totals 14 residues. In nucleotides, the CDR3 is TGCGCCAGCAGCTTGGGGGAGGCAAATTCACCCCTCCACTTT. The encoded protein is CASSLGEANSPLHF.

This clone was observed a few times. The chain links TRBV28 to TRBJ1-6, with D uncertain. The length of the CDR3 is 14 residues. Trimming shortened V by 2 bases and J by 7 bases, and 9 bases separated the two germline ends. Germline CDR1 MDHEN, CDR2 SYDVKM. This CDR3 reads CASSLEQFNSPLHF. The CDR3, as DNA: TGTGCCAGCAGTTTAGAGCAGTTCAATTCACCCCTCCACTTT.

This sequence joins TRBV29-1 and TRBJ1-2; tentative D call: TRBD1 (5 bases). V gave up 2 bases and J gave up 8 bases, with 18 bases separating them. Germline-derived CDR1 and CDR2 are SQVTM and ANQGSEA. This CDR3 comprises 14 residues. The CDR3 spells CSVEREEGLGGYTF. The CDR3, as DNA: TGCAGCGTTGAACGAGAAGAGGGGTTAGGCGGCTACACCTTC.

The chain carries TRBV16 and TRBJ1-2; D is uncertain. This CDR3 region has 13 residues. V was shortened by 4 bases and J by 0 bases, with 6 bases between the two germline ends. The germline gives CDR1 KGHSY, CDR2 FQNENV. CDR3 loop: CASSPGSNYGYTF. As DNA, the CDR3 is TGTGCCAGCAGCCCGGGCTCTAACTATGGCTACACCTTC.

This clone is categorized as medium-sized. Mismatch with germline at one junction end may stem from a read error. J is TRBJ2-2 and V is TRBV23-1; a possible D gene is TRBD1 (5 bases). TRBV23-1 is classed as an ORF, of uncertain function. The CDR3 sequence is 13 residues long. CDR3 sequence: CASKGQNNGELFF. The CDR3 nucleotides read TGCGCCAGCAAGGGGCAGAACAACGGGGAGCTGTTTTTT.

The chain uses TRBV29-1 and TRBJ1-2, with TRBD1 matching 11 bases. Unmatched junction bases numbered 3, after V lost 7 bases and J lost 2 bases. This CDR3 has 13 amino acids. The germline gives CDR1 SQVTM, CDR2 ANQGSEA. CDR3 coding DNA: TGCAGCGGGTGGACAGGGGGCAACTATGGCTACACCTTC. It codes for CSGWTGGNYGYTF.

Only a few counts were recorded for this clone. V usage is TRBV6-8 and J usage is TRBJ2-3, with D uncertain. The germline V gene has CDR1 MNHGY and CDR2 SAAAGT. V was shortened by 0 bases and J by 2 bases, with 6 bases between the two germline ends. The CDR3 covers 14 residues. The CDR3 loop is CASSYSYPTDTQYF. The CDR3 DNA reads TGTGCCAGCAGTTACTCGTACCCCACAGATACGCAGTATTTT.